A selection of T cell receptor beta chains follows, all from one sample in a study of T-cell reconstitution after alpha-beta-depleted transplantation in children. TCRdb used MiXCR to reprocess the PCR reads, holding one entry per CDR3 protein. The table lists about 460,000 distinct CDR3 sequences, about 10% of them singletons. The source material was PBMCs, sampled before TCRalphabeta/CD19-depleted stem cell transplant. These receptors came from a child under 10 years old with inherited bone marrow failure, due to receive a stem cell transplant. Both conserved end residues are part of each CDR3. A D gene is named only where the DNA matches it firmly. Size is stated for part of the rows, as once, few or many counts, or as a class when the clone is expanded.

>.|many|TRBJ2-1|TRBV4-3
TGCGCCAGCAGCCAAGGGTTGGGCTCCTACAATGAGCAGTTCTTC
CASSQGLGSYNEQFF
>TRBD2|many|TRBJ2-5|TRBV12-3/TRBV12-4
TGTGCCAGCAACTCACTAGCGGGAGCACGGGAGACCCAGTACTTC
CASNSLAGARETQYF
>TRBD2|many|TRBJ2-3|TRBV4-3
TGCGCCAGCAGCCAAGAGACTAGCGGAAGCACAGATACGCAGTATTTT
CASSQETSGSTDTQYF
>.|many|TRBJ2-5|TRBV29-1
TGCAGCTGCGGAAGACAAGAGACCCAGTACTTC
CSCGRQETQYF
>.|few|TRBJ2-1|TRBV12-3/TRBV12-4
TGTGCCAGCAGCCCGTATTCCAATGACCAGTTCTTC
CASSPYSNDQFF
>TRBD1|many|TRBJ2-1|TRBV12-3/TRBV12-4
TGTGCCAGCAGTACAGGGGGCTACAATGAGCAGTTCTTC
CASSTGGYNEQFF
>.|.|TRBJ2-3|TRBV19
TGTGCCAGTAGATCCGCCGGCACAGATACGCAGTATTTT
CASRSAGTDTQYF
>TRBD1|few|TRBJ2-2|TRBV13
TGTGCCAGCCTTACACGGACAGGGACCACCGGGGAGCTGTTTTTT
CASLTRTGTTGELFF
>.|many|TRBJ2-2|TRBV4-3
TGCGCCAGCAGCCAAACGCTCGCTAGCGCGTACACCGGGGAGCTGTTTTTT
CASSQTLASAYTGELFF
>TRBD1|many|TRBJ2-7|TRBV7-2
TGTGCCAGCAGCCTATCCCCCGGGACAGACTTGCGCTACGAGCAGTACTTC
CASSLSPGTDLRYEQYF
>.|many|TRBJ2-5|TRBV10-3
TGTGCCATCAGAACTGGGGAGACCCAGTACTTC
CAIRTGETQYF
>.|many|TRBJ2-1|TRBV28
TGTGCCAGCAGTTTGGTGGGGGGCGCGATGTTCTTC
CASSLVGGAMFF
>TRBD2|few|TRBJ2-1|TRBV12-3/TRBV12-4
TGTGCCAGCAGTTTATCTTCGGGATTTGGGACTAGGCAGTTCTTC
CASSLSSGFGTRQFF
>TRBD1|many|TRBJ2-3|TRBV29-1
TGCAGCGTTGATGGGACAGGGGTCACGCAGTATTTT
CSVDGTGVTQYF
>.|many|TRBJ1-6|TRBV19
TGTGCCAGTAGTATCGGGCAGGGTAATTCACCCCTCCACTTT
CASSIGQGNSPLHF
>.|many|TRBJ2-5|TRBV28
TGTGCCAGCAGTTTACAAGAGACCCAGTACTTC
CASSLQETQYF
>.|many|TRBJ1-5|TRBV28
TGTGCCAGCAGTTTCGTGTTGGGACAACTAAATCAGCCCCAGCATTTT
CASSFVLGQLNQPQHF
>.|many|TRBJ2-1|TRBV5-1
TGCGCCAGCACCTACCGGGACACAGCCTACAATGAGCAGTTCTTC
CASTYRDTAYNEQFF
>TRBD1|many|TRBJ2-7|TRBV4-3
TGCGCCAGCAGCCGTCTGACAGGGGTGGGCGAGCAGTACTTC
CASSRLTGVGEQYF
>TRBD1|many|TRBJ1-2|TRBV27
TGTGCCAGCAGCACCCGGCGGGGACAGTATGGCTACACCTTC
CASSTRRGQYGYTF
>TRBD2|many|TRBJ2-2|TRBV5-1
TGCGCCAGCAGCGACGATGGAAGCGGGAGTCTGTCCGGGGAGCTGTTTTTT
CASSDDGSGSLSGELFF
>TRBD2|few|TRBJ2-3|TRBV7-8
TGTGCCAGCAGCTGGGCCAGACTAGCGGCCACAGATACGCAGTATTTT
CASSWARLAATDTQYF
>TRBD2|many|TRBJ2-7|TRBV7-9
TGTGCCAGCAGCTTATCGGGTAGCGGGCTGGCCTACGAGCAGTACTTC
CASSLSGSGLAYEQYF
>TRBD2|few|TRBJ2-7|TRBV20-1
TGCAGTGCTATGGGACTAGCGGGAGAAACTTCCTACGAGCAGTACTTC
CSAMGLAGETSYEQYF
>.|many|TRBJ1-1|TRBV6-1
TGTGCCAGCATCCCAGTCGTTTCGGCTGAAGCTTTCTTT
CASIPVVSAEAFF
>.|few|TRBJ1-5|TRBV7-2
TGTGCCAGCAGCTTAGTATCGTCCGATTATAGCAATCAGCCCCAGCATTTT
CASSLVSSDYSNQPQHF
>TRBD1|few|TRBJ1-4|TRBV12-3/TRBV12-4
TGTGCCAGCAGACAGGGGGGCCGTGGGGAAAAACTGTTTTTT
CASRQGGRGEKLFF